This T cell receptor (beta chain) derives from a study of metastatic and nonmetastatic thyroid tumors. For the study at large: Thyroid patients, malignant and benign, had repertoires compared across blood and tumor or nodule tissue. Whole-study results and caveats: Benign nodules were reported to have significantly lower TCR beta diversity than malignant thyroid tumors, in blood and tumor.

Using MiXCR, TCRdb re-called clones from the PCR reads. The sample consists of 30,000 to 45,000 clones, less than 25% of them appearing once. CDR3 size: 13 residues. Per germline, CDR1 MNHEY and CDR2 SVGEGT. V was shortened by 4 bases and J by 3 bases, with 10 bases between the two germline ends. This clone was seen a few times. Its antigen is as yet unknown. The entire patient cohort was treatment-naive prior to thyroid surgery. Sequenced input: blood. This TCR came from a female donor with papillary thyroid cancer or a benign thyroid nodule (not recorded which). Some clones in this sample may be carry-over from other donors' samples. J is TRBJ2-7 and V is TRBV6-2 or TRBV6-3, with D perhaps matching TRBD2 (6 bases). This CDR3 is CASSSGSFYEQYF. The DNA of the CDR3 is TGTGCCAGCAGTTCCGGGAGCTTCTACGAGCAGTACTTC.